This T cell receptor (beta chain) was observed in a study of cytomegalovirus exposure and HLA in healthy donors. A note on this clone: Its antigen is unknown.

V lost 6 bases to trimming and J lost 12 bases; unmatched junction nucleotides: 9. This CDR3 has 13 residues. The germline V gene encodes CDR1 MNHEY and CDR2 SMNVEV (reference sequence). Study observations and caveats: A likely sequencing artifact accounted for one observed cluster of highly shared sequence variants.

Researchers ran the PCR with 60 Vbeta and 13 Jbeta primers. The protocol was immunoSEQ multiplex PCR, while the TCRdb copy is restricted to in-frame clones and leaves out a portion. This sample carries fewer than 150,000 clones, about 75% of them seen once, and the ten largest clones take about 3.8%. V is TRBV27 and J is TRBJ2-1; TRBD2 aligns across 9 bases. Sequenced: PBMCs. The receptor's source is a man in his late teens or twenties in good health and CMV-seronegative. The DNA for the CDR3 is TGTGCCAGCAGACTTAGCGGGGGAGCGGGGCAGTTCTTC. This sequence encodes CASRLSGGAGQFF.